These T cell receptor beta chains were read from a single sample in a study of STAT5B mutations in CD4+ large granular lymphocyte leukemia. Clones were read by immunoSEQ multiplex PCR, and TCRdb kept only the in-frame ones, dropping some. Here the sample spans 25,000 to 35,000 clones, 74% being singletons. The sequenced sample consisted of CD4+ T cells from blood buffy coats. These receptors were taken from a human donor in good health. Both conserved end residues are part of each CDR3. The D gene is left open where the match is weak. The size field is filled for only some rows; it gives once, few, many or a size class.

J | D | V | size | DNA | CDR3
TRBJ1-5 | NA | TRBV7-2 | NA | TGTGCCAGCAGCTTCGGGGATAGCAATCAGCCCCAGCATTTT | CASSFGDSNQPQHF
TRBJ2-1 | TRBD2 | TRBV10-2 | NA | TGCGCCAGCAGTCCACTCGGGGGGGCCCTCTACAATGAGCAGTTCTTC | CASSPLGGALYNEQFF
TRBJ2-7 | NA | TRBV7-2 | NA | TGTGCCAGCAGCTTCGCTCAGCCCTACGAGCAGTACTTC | CASSFAQPYEQYF
TRBJ1-5 | NA | TRBV5-6 | NA | TGTGCCAGCAGCTTGGATTTTTCGGACAGCAATCAGCCCCAGCATTTT | CASSLDFSDSNQPQHF
TRBJ2-7 | TRBD2 | TRBV6-5 | NA | TGTGCCAGCAGTTACTCTAGGAGCGGGGCCTCCTACGAGCAGTACTTC | CASSYSRSGASYEQYF
TRBJ2-5 | NA | TRBV15 | NA | TGTGCCACCAGCAGAGACAAATACCAAGAGACCCAGTACTTC | CATSRDKYQETQYF
TRBJ2-5 | TRBD2 | TRBV19 | few | TGTGCCAGTAGCCAAGGACTAGCGGGGGTGCAGACCCAGTACTTC | CASSQGLAGVQTQYF
TRBJ1-1 | NA | TRBV30 | few | TGTGCCTGGTCAGGGGCGAACACTGAAGCTTTCTTT | CAWSGANTEAFF
TRBJ1-2 | NA | TRBV29-1 | once | TGCAGCGTTGAACCGACAGGAACTAGGAGCGGCTACACCTTC | CSVEPTGTRSGYTF
TRBJ2-3 | TRBD2 | TRBV5-5 | NA | TGTGCCAGCAGCTCCGGACTAGCCAGAGGTGCAGATACGCAGTATTTT | CASSSGLARGADTQYF
TRBJ2-3 | NA | TRBV5-1 | NA | TGCGCCAGCAACGCGGGGCACACAGATACGCAGTATTTT | CASNAGHTDTQYF
TRBJ1-2 | TRBD1 | TRBV5-1 | NA | TGCGCCAGCAGCTTGGGGGACAGGGCGACTAACTATGGCTACACCTTC | CASSLGDRATNYGYTF
TRBJ1-1 | NA | TRBV11-3 | NA | TGTGCCAGCAGCTTATTAGCGGAGGGCACTGAAGCTTTCTTT | CASSLLAEGTEAFF
TRBJ2-7 | NA | TRBV7-9 | NA | TGTGCCAGCAGCTTAGGAGGGTTGACCTACGAGCAGTACTTC | CASSLGGLTYEQYF
TRBJ2-2 | NA | TRBV9 | NA | TGTGCCAGCAGCGTAGGGATTGATGCCGGGGAGCTGTTTTTT | CASSVGIDAGELFF
TRBJ2-5 | TRBD2 | TRBV7-2 | NA | TGTGCCAGCAGCTTGTACGGGGGGCAAGAGACCCAGTACTTC | CASSLYGGQETQYF
TRBJ2-7 | NA | TRBV4-3 | NA | TGCGCCAGCAGCCAAGATGGAGGGGGTGATACCTACGAGCAGTACTTC | CASSQDGGGDTYEQYF
TRBJ2-2 | TRBD2 | TRBV2 | NA | TGTGCCAGCAAGGTGAAGCCCCTGGCTTATAGCGGGGTGCCCGGGGAGCTGTTTTTT | CASKVKPLAYSGVPGELFF
TRBJ1-2 | NA | TRBV28 | NA | TGTGCCAGCAGTTTTAGGGGAGGGGGGGACTATGGCTACACCTTC | CASSFRGGGDYGYTF